The sequence of this TCR beta chain was determined in a study of blood T cell repertoires in COVID-19. Repertoires were generated with immunoSEQ multiplex PCR, while TCRdb's copy carries only in-frame clones and drops some. The sample holds roughly 240,000 clones; over 75% are singletons and the top ten take 4.5% to 5.5%. Trimming took 3 bases from V and 1 from J, leaving 13 bases between them. Germline V gene lookup returns CDR1 GTSNPN and CDR2 SVGIG (reference sequence). This CDR3 has 15 amino acids. The receptor was derived from a man in his fifties with COVID-19, enrolled during active disease. The chain links TRBV30 to TRBJ2-1; D gene uncertain. The sequenced sample was peripheral blood. Here the CDR3 reads CAWRSSEWSYNEQFF. The CDR3 coding sequence is TGTGCCTGGAGGTCCTCCGAGTGGTCCTACAATGAGCAGTTCTTC.